These T cell receptor beta chains were read from a single sample in a study of CD8 T cells in Susac syndrome. MiXCR was run by TCRdb on the immunoSEQ multiplex PCR reads, yielding one entry per CDR3 protein. This table holds fewer than 85,000 distinct CDR3 sequences, roughly 94% found once. Sequencing was done on a sample of CD8+ T cells from PBMCs. The receptor set was obtained from a human donor with Susac syndrome. Each CDR3 is given without its conserved first and last residue.

v_call cdr3_aa
TRBV9 ASSRTESSYNEQF
TRBV27 ASSLDPGVTEAF
TRBV19 ASSILAGFQETQY
TRBV20-1 SAQKVGDLSNQPQH
TRBV4-2 ASSLTATDTQY
TRBV29-1 SVPGQPNSYEQY
TRBV15 ATSDGLSSYEQY
TRBV7-9 ASSLEGGGHNEQF
TRBV9 ASSSPGQGVLNEQF
TRBV3-1 ASSLQSSGTGADTQY
TRBV20-1 SARDLFEGTTPTDTQY
TRBV9 ASSEPFVGRNNEQF
TRBV20-1 SARQESYEQY
TRBV6-5 ASSYGLAGGEQY
TRBV28 AQGGGINEQF
TRBV15 ATARRYKEETQY
TRBV20-1 SARNLGLAGVKGETQY
TRBV7-8 ASSPTLVTEAF
TRBV5-6 ASSPQWNEQF
TRBV4-1 ASSQDGDEQY
TRBV4-1 ASSQALAGGPGQF
TRBV20-1 SARPLAGVYEQY
TRBV7-6 ASSPGVSGTRMTYNEQF
TRBV5-4 ASSSGGSDYGYT
TRBV7-7 ASSSSTGSSGELF
TRBV5-6 ASSSGAGIEQY
TRBV6-2/TRBV6-3 ASSRRALAGGDEQF
TRBV18 ASSPGQHNVLT
TRBV15 ATAGSTDTQY
TRBV29-1 SVEGFQETQY
TRBV7-9 ASSSPTGGETQY
TRBV19 ASSIGNIQPKNIQY